The 8 T cell receptor beta chains reported below all come from one sample, sequenced in a study of PD-L1 blockade in urothelial cancer. Libraries were prepared by immunoSEQ multiplex PCR; TCRdb keeps only in-frame clonotypes and omits some of them. The sample has about 56,000 clones; less than 90% are singletons. Time point reported: pretreatment peripheral blood. The specimen was PBMCs, collected around atezolizumab (anti-PD-L1) treatment. The receptors were sampled from a man between 65 and 80 years old with urothelial cancer.

Notes on this clone: The same CDR3 arises from other DNA sequences in this sample as well. The chain couples TRBV25-1 to TRBJ1-2; 7 nucleotides match TRBD1. The length of the CDR3 is 14 residues. Germline V lookup: CDR1 MGHDK, CDR2 SYGVNS. V lost 6 bases to trimming and J lost 7 bases; unmatched junction nucleotides: 11. In DNA form, the CDR3 reads TGTGCCAGCAGCGAACAGGGGCCGCTGAGTGGCTACACCTTC. It translates to CASSEQGPLSGYTF.

The chain links TRBV19 to TRBJ2-1; 7 nucleotides agree with TRBD2. CDR3 length: 14 residues. Germline assignment: CDR1 LNHDA and CDR2 SQIVND (reference sequence). After removal of 7 bases from V and 0 bases from J, the junction contained 3 bases not matched to a gene. Here the CDR3 reads CASTVAGSYNEQFF. The CDR3 DNA reads as TGTGCCAGTACCGTAGCGGGCTCCTACAATGAGCAGTTCTTC.

The chain is built from TRBV5-1 and TRBJ2-3, with 8 bases that match TRBD1. CDR3 size: 13 residues. Germline V gives CDR1 SGHRS, CDR2 YFSETQ. J was trimmed by 14 bases and V by 6 bases; bases with no gene match: 14. The CDR3 sequence: CASTGQGDRYAYF. The DNA for the CDR3 is TGCGCCAGCACCGGACAGGGCGACAGATACGCGTATTTT.

V and J are TRBV6-1 and TRBJ1-1, with TRBD1 as a possible D gene (6 bases). This CDR3 has 14 residues. CDR1 and CDR2 from the germline V gene are MNHNS and SASEGT. Trimming cost V 7 bases and J 0 bases, with 12 bases left between them. Here the CDR3 reads CASKPGQMNTEAFF. The CDR3 region has the DNA TGTGCCAGCAAGCCGGGACAAATGAACACTGAAGCTTTCTTT.

This chain uses TRBV5-1 with TRBJ1-1; a possible D gene is TRBD1 (5 bases). The CDR3 covers 13 residues. Germline V gives CDR1 SGHRS, CDR2 YFSETQ. The V gene lost 5 bases and the J gene lost 5 bases, with 13 bases spanning the gap. For the CDR3, the DNA is TGCGCCAGCAGGAACCAACCAGGGACTGAAGCTTTCTTT. It encodes CASRNQPGTEAFF.

The CDR3 protein is CSVEGTGLFGEQFF. CDR3 nucleotide sequence: TGCAGCGTTGAGGGGACAGGCCTTTTCGGTGAGCAGTTCTTC. V and J are TRBV29-1 and TRBJ2-1; 8 positions match TRBD1. Germline-derived CDR1 and CDR2 are SQVTM and ANQGSEA. V shed 3 bases and J 9 bases; nucleotides not matched to a gene: 10. The CDR3 runs to 14 residues.

The chain is built from TRBV10-2 and TRBJ2-7, with D hard to call. Deletions cut 4 bases from V and 2 bases from J, with 9 bases between. CDR3 size: 13 residues. Per germline, CDR1 WSHSY and CDR2 SAAADI. The CDR3 reads CASSGPQAYEQYF. In DNA form, the CDR3 reads TGCGCCAGCAGTGGGCCCCAAGCCTACGAGCAGTACTTC.

This clone has just one count. The rearrangement uses TRBV2 and TRBJ2-3; 8 bases agree with TRBD2. The V gene end was trimmed by 4 bases and the J gene end by 2 bases; junction bases not matched to a gene: 14. Germline V CDR1 and CDR2: SNHLY, FYNNEI. This CDR3 is built from 18 residues. The CDR3 DNA is TGTGCCAGCAGTGGAGCGGGAGAGGGGGGGGGCATCACAGATACGCAGTATTTT. Residues: CASSGAGEGGGITDTQYF.